One sample yielded the 9 T cell receptor beta chains listed below, sequenced in a study of T cells in Graves' hyperthyroidism and ophthalmopathy. RNA transcripts yielded amplified TCR beta CDR3 regions. When the TCR CDR3 underwent first-round RT-PCR, the HTBI primer set was used. A single record per CDR3 protein comes from TCRdb applying MiXCR to the multiplex PCR reads. Here the sample spans about 210,000 distinct CDR3 sequences, roughly 18% being singletons. The sample comprised blood. The receptors come from a man aged 35-49 years with Graves' hyperthyroidism.

The chain carries TRBV5-1 and TRBJ2-2; TRBD1 matches at 8 bases. CDR1 is SGHRS and CDR2 is YFSETQ in the germline V gene. The CDR3 extends over 15 amino acids. Trimming at V came to 1 base and at J to 7 bases, leaving 6 bases not matched to a gene. The CDR3 is CASSLFQGASGELFF. DNA for the CDR3: TGCGCCAGCAGCTTGTTCCAGGGGGCGAGCGGGGAGCTGTTTTTT.

The table lists this clonotype with many counts. The J gene is TRBJ1-1, the V gene TRBV30; a weak D match, TRBD1 (6 bases). Germline assignment: CDR1 GTSNPN and CDR2 SVGIG (reference sequence). Between the trimmed V and J ends, which lost 2 bases and 3 bases, there was a span of 19 bases. The CDR3 consists of 16 residues. The CDR3 loop is CAWSFTTGSPHTEAFF. The CDR3 nucleotides are TGTGCCTGGAGTTTCACCACAGGGTCCCCCCACACTGAAGCTTTCTTT.

There are many counts of this clonotype. This chain links TRBV15 with TRBJ1-2, with 8 bases fitting TRBD1. The trim removed 0 bases at V and 7 bases at J, leaving 10 bases unmatched. This CDR3 spans 16 amino acids. Germline loops: CDR1 LNHNV, CDR2 YYDKDF (reference sequence). The CDR3 DNA is TGTGCCACCAGCAGAGATAGTTTCCAGGGGGCGTTTGGCTACACCTTC. The encoded protein is CATSRDSFQGAFGYTF.

This clonotype was seen ten or more times. This chain joins TRBV28 and TRBJ2-1, with a weak D call TRBD2 (5 bases). Germline CDR1 reads MDHEN; CDR2 reads SYDVKM. Between the trimmed V and J ends, which lost 4 bases and 7 bases, there was a span of 11 bases. This CDR3 region has 13 residues. The CDR3 loop reads CASSSSRGNEQFF. CDR3 nucleotide sequence: TGTGCCAGCAGTTCCTCTCGAGGGAATGAGCAGTTCTTC. Complete variable domain (other parts from reference TRBV28 and TRBJ2-1): DVKVTQSSRYLVKRTGEKVFLECVQDMDHENMFWYRQDPGLGLRLIYFSYDVKMKEKGDIPEGYSVSREKKERFSLILESASTNQTSMYLCASSSSRGNEQFFGPGTRLTVL.

This clonotype has ten or more counts. The chain joins TRBV5-1 to TRBJ1-3; no definite D call. V was clipped by 0 bases and J by 0 bases, with 10 bases between them. Germline V gene data show CDR1 as SGHRS and CDR2 as YFSETQ. This CDR3 contains 16 residues. The CDR3 DNA follows: TGCGCCAGCAGCTTGGATCCGACACGCTCTGGAAACACCATATATTTT. Translating it yields CASSLDPTRSGNTIYF.

The CDR3 region has the DNA TGCAGTGCTACACAGGTTCAAAAGGAAAAACTGTTTTTT. Translation gives CSATQVQKEKLFF. The chain links TRBV20-1 to TRBJ1-4; D possibly corresponds to TRBD1 (5 bases). The CDR3 covers 13 residues. Germline loops: CDR1 DFQATT, CDR2 SNEGSKA (reference sequence). V was clipped by 4 bases and J by 8 bases, with 14 bases between them.

This clonotype was seen many times. The genes are TRBV30 and TRBJ1-2; D is possibly TRBD1 (5 bases). The CDR3 loop spans 15 amino acids. Germline CDR1 is GTSNPN and CDR2 is SVGIG (reference sequence). V was trimmed by 6 bases and J by 0 bases, leaving 17 bases between them. Here the CDR3 reads CACRKELGANYGYTF. In DNA form, the CDR3 reads TGTGCCTGTCGAAAAGAGTTGGGGGCTAACTATGGCTACACCTTC.

In its sample, this clonotype was seen a few times. The chain combines TRBV9 with TRBJ1-5, with 7 bases fitting TRBD1. The CDR3 is 15 amino acids. Germline CDR1 reads SGDLS; CDR2 reads YYNGEE. V was pared by 3 bases and J by 0 bases, with 3 bases of the junction left unmatched. The CDR3 is CASSAGQNSNQPQHF. The DNA for the CDR3 is TGTGCCAGCAGCGCGGGACAGAATAGCAATCAGCCCCAGCATTTT.

This clonotype was observed many times. The chain carries TRBV7-9 and TRBJ1-2, with D possibly matching TRBD1 (5 bases). The CDR3 contains 12 residues. Between the trimmed V and J ends, which lost 8 bases and 5 bases, there was a span of 12 bases. Germline lookup yields CDR1 SEHNR and CDR2 FQNEAQ (reference sequence). The CDR3, as DNA: TGTGCCAGCGGATGGGAGGGGTATGGCTACACCTTC. Translating it yields CASGWEGYGYTF. Supplemented by reference TRBV7-9 and TRBJ1-2, the full variable domain reads DTGVSQNPRHKITKRGQNVTFRCDPISEHNRLYWYRQTLGQGPEFLTYFQNEAQLEKSRLLSDRFSAERPKGSFSTLEIQRTEQGDSAMYLCASGWEGYGYTFGSGTRLTVV.